The entry below gives a single TCR beta chain sequence along with its context. Its antigen is currently unknown. The sample comes from a study of CD8+CD57+ T cells in acquired aplastic anemia. Study in general: Isolated CD4+ and CD8+ cells, once sorted, yielded DNA averaging roughly 3 ug. Regarding the study as a whole: Patients and controls shared fewer than 30 CD8+ CDR3 sequences.

For sequencing, patients were chosen who had shown expansion of CD8+CD57+ cells by flow cytometry. All patients had severe acquired aplastic anemia. No therapy was given to patients before blood sampling. Profiling that covered TCR beta VDJ and CDR3 relied on genomic DNA as its template. One entry per CDR3 protein results from TCRdb running MiXCR on the reads. In the table there are roughly 80,000 distinct CDR3 sequences, roughly three quarters of which are singletons. The CDR3 length is 16 residues. With 1 base removed from V and 5 bases from J, the gap between germline ends came to 18 bases. Per the germline V gene, CDR1 is WNHNN and CDR2 is SYGVQD (reference sequence).

V is TRBV10-1 and J is TRBJ2-7; D possibly corresponds to TRBD1 (6 bases). The TCR was taken from a human donor with aplastic anemia. The sequenced material came from sorted CD4+, CD8+, or CD8+CD57+ T cells (not recorded which) from PBMCs. The CDR3 DNA sequence: TGCGCCAGCAGTGAGTGGGCAGGGACATGGATCAACGAGCAGTACTTC. Translated, it gives CASSEWAGTWINEQYF.